These 23 T cell receptor beta chains share one sample of origin, sequenced in a study of breast tumors, draining lymph nodes, adjacent tissues. MiXCR, run by TCRdb on the multiplex PCR reads, gives a single entry per CDR3 protein. The sample includes around 150,000 distinct CDR3 sequences, about 20% of them seen just once. Breast cancer patients provided tissue from their axillary draining lymph nodes. The material sequenced was axillary lymph node tissue. The receptor source for this set is a female donor with breast cancer. Some clones in this sample may be carry-over from other donors' samples.

This clonotype was detected many times. J is TRBJ2-7 and V is TRBV3-1; 14 bases fit TRBD2. Germline lookup yields CDR1 LGHDT and CDR2 YNNKEL (reference sequence). The length of the CDR3 is 15 residues. Trimming at V came to 4 bases and at J to 7 bases, leaving 6 bases not matched to a gene. The CDR3: CASSPRLAGGPEQYF. The CDR3 DNA sequence: TGTGCCAGCAGCCCTAGACTAGCGGGAGGGCCAGAGCAGTACTTC.

This clonotype was observed at least ten times. The chain carries TRBV25-1 and TRBJ2-5; 13 positions agree with TRBD2. The CDR3 has 18 amino acids. From germline, CDR1 is MGHDK and CDR2 SYGVNS. V dropped 1 base and J dropped 2; count of bases not matched to a gene: 7. The CDR3 here is CASSESPGLAGAQETQYF. In DNA form, the CDR3 reads TGTGCCAGCAGTGAATCCCCCGGACTAGCGGGAGCACAAGAGACCCAGTACTTC.

J is TRBJ1-5 and V is TRBV27; D may be TRBD1 (6 bases). The V end lost 1 base, the J end lost 2 bases, and 21 bases lay between the germline ends. CDR1 MNHEY and CDR2 SMNVEV come from the germline V gene (reference sequence). The CDR3 runs to 19 residues. The CDR3 loop reads CASSLFPMTSGAGNQPQHF. DNA of the CDR3: TGTGCCAGCAGTTTATTCCCAATGACATCGGGGGCCGGCAATCAGCCCCAGCATTTT.

This chain joins TRBV6-2 or TRBV6-3 and TRBJ1-2; D uncertain. Per the germline V gene, CDR1 is MNHEY and CDR2 is SVGEGT. The CDR3 totals 12 residues. Trimming pared 0 bases from V and 8 bases from J, leaving 7 bases between. The CDR3 nucleotides read TGTGCCAGCAGTTACTCTGGGTTGGGCTACACCTTC. Translated: CASSYSGLGYTF.

This clonotype was detected many times. The CDR3 DNA follows: TGTGCCAGCAGCACCCGGTGGACCTACGAGCAGTACTTC. Residues: CASSTRWTYEQYF. This chain links TRBV6-1 with TRBJ2-7; the D is unclear. The CDR3 extends over 13 amino acids. Germline CDR1 reads MNHNS; CDR2 reads SASEGT. Trimming removed 6 bases from V and 2 bases from J, with 11 bases in between.

Ten or more counts support this clonotype. V gene TRBV27 combines with J gene TRBJ1-2; no definite D call. V dropped 2 bases and J dropped 0 bases, with 13 bases sitting between them. CDR1 MNHEY and CDR2 SMNVEV come from the germline V gene (reference sequence). This CDR3 has 16 amino acids. DNA for the CDR3: TGTGCCAGCAGTTTAATCCCCCGGGCTTCTAACTATGGCTACACCTTC. This gives the protein CASSLIPRASNYGYTF.

This clonotype was seen ten or more times. The chain joins TRBV20-1 to TRBJ2-3; TRBD2 matches at 9 bases. V dropped 3 bases and J dropped 2; count of bases not matched to a gene: 15. The CDR3 covers 18 residues. Germline V gene sequence: CDR1 DFQATT, CDR2 SNEGSKA (reference sequence). CDR3: CSARPGLARGPYTDTQYF. For the CDR3, the DNA is TGCAGTGCTAGGCCCGGACTAGCGAGAGGGCCCTACACAGATACGCAGTATTTT.

The chain joins TRBV6-5 to TRBJ2-7; 12 bases are shared with TRBD2. CDR1 is MNHEY, CDR2 SVGAGI, per germline. The J segment lost 6 bases and the V segment lost 4 bases, leaving 7 bases of the junction unmatched. The CDR3 has 15 residues. The CDR3: CASSSQTSGRSEQYF. The CDR3 DNA is TGTGCCAGCAGTTCCCAGACTAGCGGGAGATCCGAGCAGTACTTC.

This clonotype was counted at least ten times. The J gene is TRBJ2-2, the V gene TRBV9; 7 bases are a match to TRBD2. The V and J ends lost 0 bases and 6 bases, in that order; junction bases with no gene match: 2. Germline CDR1 is SGDLS and CDR2 is YYNGEE. CDR3 size: 14 residues. The DNA for the CDR3 is TGTGCCAGCAGCGTAGCTAGCGGAGCCGGGGAGCTGTTTTTT. Protein: CASSVASGAGELFF.

This clonotype was recorded a few times. V is TRBV3-1 and J is TRBJ2-7, with 9 bases aligning to TRBD2. The CDR3 covers 15 residues. Germline values: CDR1 LGHDT, CDR2 YNNKEL (reference sequence). V shed 5 bases and J 7 bases; nucleotides not matched to a gene: 12. CDR3: CASSARLAVAVEQYF. In nucleotides, the CDR3 is TGTGCCAGCAGCGCCCGACTAGCGGTCGCTGTAGAGCAGTACTTC.

This clonotype occurred once. Being one base from a much bigger clone, this may be a read error. Given the absence of the conserved phenylalanine or tryptophan at the CDR3 end, a read error is likely. The rearrangement links TRBV19 to TRBJ2-1, with D perhaps assigned TRBD1 or TRBD2 (5 bases each). Per germline, CDR1 LNHDA and CDR2 SQIVND (reference sequence). Trimming pared 3 bases from V and 10 bases from J, leaving 19 bases between. The CDR3 has 15 residues. The CDR3 protein is CASSIWSPGAGEQFL. CDR3 coding DNA: TGTGCCAGTAGTATTTGGTCCCCCGGGGCCGGGGAGCAGTTCTTG.

About this clonotype: A much larger clone lies a single base off, so this may be a read error. The conserved final phenylalanine or tryptophan is absent from the CDR3, which likely points to a read error. The rearrangement links TRBV2 to TRBJ2-5; 8 bases match TRBD1. The V gene's germline CDR1 is SNHLY and CDR2 FYNNEI. With V trimmed by 8 bases and J by 3 bases, 8 bases remained unmatched. There are 14 residues in the CDR3. CDR3: CASQRTGKEETQYS. CDR3 DNA sequence: TGTGCCAGCCAGAGGACAGGGAAGGAAGAGACCCAGTACTCC.

This clonotype was seen many times. The chain employs TRBV24-1 and TRBJ2-1; D is unclear. The CDR3 length is 13 residues. Germline CDR1 and CDR2: KGHDR and SFDVKD. V lost 1 base to trimming and J lost 10 bases, with 10 bases between them. CDR3 DNA: TGTGCCACCAGTGATTTCCACAGAGCCGAGCAGTTCTTC. Translating gives CATSDFHRAEQFF.

This clonotype was detected many times. The V gene is TRBV4-1, the J gene TRBJ2-7; no reliable D call. Germline V gene lookup returns CDR1 MGHRA and CDR2 YSYEKL. The CDR3 is 13 residues long. Trimming shortened V by 3 bases and J by 3 bases, and 9 bases separated the two germline ends. CDR3: CASSHGPSYEQYF. CDR3 coding DNA: TGCGCCAGCAGCCATGGCCCTAGCTACGAGCAGTACTTC.

The sample holds many counts of this clonotype. The chain recombines TRBV18 with TRBJ1-6; 7 bases are a match to TRBD1. Germline values: CDR1 KGHSH, CDR2 LQKENI. The trim removed 2 bases at V and 7 bases at J, leaving 2 bases unmatched. This CDR3 has 14 residues. CDR3 DNA sequence: TGTGCCAGCTCACCAGTGACAGGGAATTCACCCCTCCACTTT. Its translation is CASSPVTGNSPLHF.

This clonotype has at least ten counts. The DNA for the CDR3 is TGCAGTGCTAGAGATGGGGGGGGCAATCAGCCCCAGCATTTT. As protein: CSARDGGGNQPQHF. The chain couples TRBV20-1 to TRBJ1-5; perhaps TRBD1 as D (5 bases). Trimming removed 0 bases at V and 2 bases at J, with 8 bases between. Germline V gives CDR1 DFQATT, CDR2 SNEGSKA (reference sequence). There are 14 residues in the CDR3.

This clonotype was recorded at least ten times. This chain uses TRBV6-2 or TRBV6-3 with TRBJ2-3, with a weak D call TRBD2 (6 bases). The germline V gene has CDR1 MNHEY and CDR2 SVGEGT. V lost 6 bases and J 4 bases, leaving 14 bases between the germline ends. This CDR3 is built from 14 residues. This CDR3 is CASSASASADTQYF. The CDR3 coding sequence is TGTGCCAGCAGCGCTAGCGCTTCGGCAGATACGCAGTATTTT.

This clonotype was recorded at least ten times. This chain joins TRBV20-1 and TRBJ2-7; a possible D gene is TRBD1 (6 bases). Germline V CDR1 and CDR2: DFQATT, SNEGSKA (reference sequence). CDR3 length: 14 amino acids. Trimming stripped 0 bases from V and 7 bases from J, with 16 bases between. This CDR3 reads CSARERTALTEQYF. CDR3 sequence (DNA): TGCAGTGCTAGAGAGCGGACAGCCCTCACAGAGCAGTACTTC.

This clonotype was counted ten times or more. This chain connects TRBV29-1 to TRBJ2-2; 9 nucleotides align to TRBD1. Germline CDR1 is SQVTM and CDR2 is ANQGSEA. V shed 7 bases and J 5 bases; nucleotides not matched to a gene: 8. This CDR3 is built from 14 residues. DNA for the CDR3: TGCAGCGGTACGGGACAGGGTCGAACCGGGGAGCTGTTTTTT. Its translation is CSGTGQGRTGELFF.

Remarks on this clonotype: This may stem from a read error, because a much larger clone lies one nucleotide away. V and J are TRBV5-1 and TRBJ1-4; the match to TRBD1 covers 12 bases. CDR1 is SGHRS, CDR2 YFSETQ, per germline. The CDR3 consists of 18 residues. The CDR3 sequence is CASSGRDRGLRANDKLFF. The CDR3 bases are TGCGCCAGCAGCGGCCGGGACAGGGGGCTCCGAGCTAATGACAAACTGTTTTTT.

This clonotype appeared many times. The rearrangement uses TRBV7-3 and TRBJ2-3, with unresolved D. There are 13 residues in the CDR3. Germline V gene data show CDR1 as SGHTA and CDR2 as FQGTGA. V was cut by 3 bases and J by 4 bases, with 8 bases left in between. The CDR3 here is CASSFLGPDTQYF. CDR3 coding DNA: TGTGCCAGCAGCTTCCTGGGTCCAGATACGCAGTATTTT. Supplemented by reference TRBV7-3 and TRBJ2-3, the full variable domain reads GAGVSQTPSNKVTEKGKYVELRCDPISGHTALYWYRQSLGQGPEFLIYFQGTGAADDSGLPNDRFFAVRPEGSVSTLKIQRTERGDSAVYLCASSFLGPDTQYFGPGTRLTVL.

To note about this clonotype: A clone one base away is much larger, so this may be a read error. The chain links TRBV19 to TRBJ1-5; D remains ambiguous. Germline values: CDR1 LNHDA, CDR2 SQIVND (reference sequence). The CDR3 is 16 amino acids. With 4 bases removed from V and 4 bases from J, the gap between germline ends came to 17 bases. The CDR3 sequence: CASSNPLGTINQPQHF. DNA for the CDR3: TGTGCCAGTAGTAATCCGCTTGGTACAATTAATCAGCCCCAGCATTTT.

This clonotype has at least ten counts. This sequence joins TRBV3-1 and TRBJ2-7; D may match TRBD1 or TRBD2 (5 bases each). The CDR3 is 15 residues long. V was pared by 4 bases and J by 6 bases, with 19 bases between. In germline, CDR1 is LGHDT, CDR2 YNNKEL (reference sequence). This CDR3 is CASSRYLGPAVEQYF. The DNA of the CDR3 is TGTGCCAGCAGCCGGTATCTGGGACCTGCGGTCGAGCAGTACTTC.